The 10 T cell receptor beta chains presented below share a single source sample, sequenced in a study of T cells in Graves' hyperthyroidism and ophthalmopathy. Regions amplified from RNA transcripts were the TCR beta CDR3 regions. TCR CDR3 regions were first amplified by RT-PCR with HTBI primers. TCRdb called the multiplex PCR reads again in MiXCR, with one record for every CDR3 protein. In the table there are fewer than 300,000 distinct CDR3 sequences, nearly 15% of which are singletons. Sequencing was performed on blood. The receptors stem from a woman aged 50 to 60 with Graves' hyperthyroidism that later progressed to Graves' ophthalmopathy.

This clonotype appeared many times. The chain uses TRBV2 and TRBJ2-3; 12 nucleotides line up with TRBD2. The CDR3 has 18 amino acids. CDR1 and CDR2 (germline): SNHLY, FYNNEI. The J segment lost 2 bases and the V segment lost 4 bases, leaving 10 bases of the junction unmatched. For the CDR3, the DNA is TGTGCCAGCAGTGTACCCACTAGCGGGAGGACCTCCACAGATACGCAGTATTTT. It codes for CASSVPTSGRTSTDTQYF.

There are many counts of this clonotype. The J gene is TRBJ2-7, the V gene TRBV29-1, with TRBD1 matching 9 bases. This CDR3 has 14 residues. The V gene end was trimmed by 4 bases and the J gene end by 2 bases; junction bases not matched to a gene: 6. The V gene's germline CDR1 is SQVTM and CDR2 ANQGSEA. CDR3 nucleotide sequence: TGCAGCGTTGGGCTAAACAGGGGGCCCTACGAGCAGTACTTC. The encoded protein is CSVGLNRGPYEQYF.

On this clonotype itself: A read error may explain this, as a much larger clone is one base away. J is TRBJ2-3 and V is TRBV6-2 or TRBV6-3, with D uncertain. The CDR3 is 14 amino acids. V was pared by 1 base and J by 5 bases, with 10 bases between. CDR1 and CDR2 from the germline V gene are MNHEY and SVGEGT. CDR3 sequence (DNA): TGTGCCAGCAGTTACTGGAATTTTCAAGATACGCAGTATTTT. This encodes CASSYWNFQDTQYF.

A few counts support this clonotype. The rearrangement links TRBV12-3 or TRBV12-4 to TRBJ2-7; D gene uncertain. The CDR3 sequence is 12 residues long. V lost 1 base and J 4 bases, leaving 5 bases between the germline ends. The CDR3 DNA reads as TGTGCCAGCAGTTTAGGGTTTTACGAGCAGTACGTC. Encoded protein: CASSLGFYEQYV.

This clonotype was counted many times. The V call is TRBV28, the J call TRBJ1-2; D unclear. The CDR3 runs 15 residues. Trimming pared 7 bases from V and 3 bases from J, leaving 18 bases between. CDR1 MDHEN and CDR2 SYDVKM come from the germline V gene. The CDR3 protein is CASNTGYGVDYGYTF. The CDR3 nucleotides are TGTGCCAGCAACACCGGATACGGGGTCGACTATGGCTACACCTTC.

Many counts were recorded for this clonotype. The chain links TRBV28 to TRBJ2-2; 11 nucleotides match TRBD1. The CDR3 extends over 16 amino acids. V was pared by 5 bases and J by 5 bases, with 7 bases of the junction left unmatched. Germline CDR1 reads MDHEN; CDR2 reads SYDVKM. CDR3 protein: CASSPTGTGGTGELFF. CDR3 DNA sequence: TGTGCCAGCAGTCCCACCGGGACAGGGGGGACCGGGGAGCTGTTTTTT.

To note about this clonotype: A much more abundant neighbour one base away suggests this may be a read error. The V gene is TRBV4-1, the J gene TRBJ2-2, with 14 nucleotides matching TRBD2. This CDR3 is built from 17 residues. The germline V gene has CDR1 MGHRA and CDR2 YSYEKL. The CDR3 DNA reads as TGCGCCAGCAGGCTGACTAGCGGGAGGGCCCTTACCGGGGAGCCGTTTTTT. Its translation is CASRLTSGRALTGEPFF.

This clonotype was detected many times. The J gene is TRBJ1-1, the V gene TRBV7-9; tentative D call: TRBD1 (6 bases). CDR3 size: 17 residues. Trimming removed 6 bases from V and 0 bases from J, with 20 bases in between. Germline-derived CDR1 and CDR2 are SEHNR and FQNEAQ (reference sequence). The CDR3: CASSRLKGESVNTEAFF. DNA of the CDR3: TGTGCCAGCAGTCGACTGAAGGGGGAAAGCGTGAACACTGAAGCTTTCTTT.

This clonotype was seen repeatedly, ten times or more. This chain uses TRBV27 with TRBJ2-7; D not resolved. The CDR3 has 15 amino acids. V lost 2 bases and J lost 2, with 13 bases in between. Per the germline V gene, CDR1 is MNHEY and CDR2 is SMNVEV (reference sequence). CDR3 nucleotide sequence: TGTGCCAGCAGTTTACCCTCTGGCGCGCCCTACGAGCAGTACTTC. This translates into CASSLPSGAPYEQYF.

This clonotype has ten or more counts. The V gene is TRBV2, the J gene TRBJ1-4, with 7 bases fitting TRBD1. The V segment lost 7 bases and the J segment 7 bases; nucleotides outside the gene matches: 6. Germline CDR1 and CDR2: SNHLY and FYNNEI. This CDR3 is built from 13 residues. The DNA for the CDR3 is TGTGCCAGCAATCGACAGGGTGCTGAAAAACTGTTTTTT. Protein product: CASNRQGAEKLFF.